The rows below give T cell receptor beta chains drawn from one sample of a study of shared clonotypes between healthy human individuals. This table comes from immunoSEQ multiplex PCR, and its TCRdb copy is limited to in-frame clones, with some not included. The sample lists roughly 1,800,000 clones; about 95% were seen once. Sequencing used naive CD8+ T cells sorted from blood. These receptor sequences come from a man aged 18-30 years in good health. CDR3s include the opening cysteine and the closing phenylalanine or tryptophan. The order of the fields is J gene, V gene, D gene, CDR3 protein, CDR3 DNA. The D gene is left open where the match is weak.

TRBJ1-1 TRBV19 - CASSIDLVLNTEAFF TGTGCCAGTAGTATAGATCTCGTCCTGAACACTGAAGCTTTCTTT
TRBJ1-2 TRBV6-5 - CASSYEGSGGYTF TGTGCCAGCAGTTACGAGGGGTCAGGTGGCTACACCTTC
TRBJ1-3 TRBV10-1 TRBD1 CASTPPAGGSGNTIYF TGCGCCAGCACTCCTCCGGCAGGGGGCTCTGGAAACACCATATATTTT
TRBJ2-2 TRBV28 - CASRMSGELFF TGTGCCAGCAGAATGTCGGGGGAGCTGTTTTTT
TRBJ2-1 TRBV4-1 TRBD2 CASSQDSAGLAGYNEQFF TGCGCCAGCAGCCAAGACTCCGCGGGCCTAGCGGGGTACAATGAGCAGTTCTTC
TRBJ2-1 TRBV27 TRBD2 CASSFQVPWASGGANYNEQFF TGTGCCAGCAGTTTCCAGGTCCCCTGGGCTAGCGGGGGGGCTAACTACAATGAGCAGTTCTTC
TRBJ2-5 TRBV13 TRBD1 CASSQDRVRETQYF TGTGCCAGCAGCCAAGACAGGGTGCGGGAGACCCAGTACTTC
TRBJ1-4 TRBV5-3 TRBD1 CARSSQGAPEKLFF TGTGCCAGAAGCTCTCAGGGGGCACCTGAAAAACTGTTTTTT
TRBJ1-2 TRBV19 TRBD1 CASSTPGQGKEGHYGYTF TGTGCCAGTAGTACTCCGGGACAGGGGAAGGAAGGGCACTATGGCTACACCTTC
TRBJ2-7 TRBV19 - CASSIDTGSPPTYEQYF TGTGCCAGTAGTATAGATACAGGAAGCCCACCTACCTACGAGCAGTACTTC
TRBJ2-7 TRBV5-6 TRBD2 CASSFGLAEVYEQYF TGTGCCAGCAGCTTCGGACTAGCGGAGGTCTACGAGCAGTACTTC